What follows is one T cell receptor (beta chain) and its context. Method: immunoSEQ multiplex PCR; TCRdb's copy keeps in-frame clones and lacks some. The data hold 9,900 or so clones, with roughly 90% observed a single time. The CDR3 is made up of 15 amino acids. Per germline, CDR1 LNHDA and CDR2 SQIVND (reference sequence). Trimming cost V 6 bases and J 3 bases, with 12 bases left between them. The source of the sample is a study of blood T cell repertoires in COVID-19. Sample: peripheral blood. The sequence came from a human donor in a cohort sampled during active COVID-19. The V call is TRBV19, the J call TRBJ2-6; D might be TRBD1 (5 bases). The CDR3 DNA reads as TGTGCCAGTAGAAGACAGTTTTATGGGGCCAACGTCCTGACTTTC. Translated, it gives CASRRQFYGANVLTF.